This T cell receptor (beta chain) was sequenced in a study of T-cell reconstitution after alpha-beta-depleted transplantation in children. The V gene's germline CDR1 is SGHRS and CDR2 YFSETQ. Trimming took off 4 bases at V and 3 bases at J, with 9 bases between the two ends. CDR3 length: 13 residues. Preparation of the TCRbeta library was carried out with unique molecular identifiers. TCRdb called the PCR reads again in MiXCR, with one record for every CDR3 protein. The table has 440,000 or so distinct CDR3 sequences, about 11% seen once. Only a few counts were recorded for this clonotype. The sequence was obtained from a human donor who donated a stem cell graft to a child with acute myeloid leukemia. Sequences were derived from PBMCs from the stem cell graft donor, sampled from the stem cell graft. The chain employs TRBV5-1 and TRBJ2-3; D gene ambiguous. CDR3 protein: CASSKVTTDTQYF. The CDR3 DNA sequence: TGCGCCAGCAGCAAGGTCACGACAGATACGCAGTATTTT. The full variable domain, in which reference TRBV5-1 and TRBJ2-3 provide the parts outside the CDR3, is KAGVTQTPRYLIKTRGQQVTLSCSPISGHRSVSWYQQTPGQGLQFLFEYFSETQRNKGNFPGRFSGRQFSNSRSEMNVSTLELGDSALYLCASSKVTTDTQYFGPGTRLTVL.